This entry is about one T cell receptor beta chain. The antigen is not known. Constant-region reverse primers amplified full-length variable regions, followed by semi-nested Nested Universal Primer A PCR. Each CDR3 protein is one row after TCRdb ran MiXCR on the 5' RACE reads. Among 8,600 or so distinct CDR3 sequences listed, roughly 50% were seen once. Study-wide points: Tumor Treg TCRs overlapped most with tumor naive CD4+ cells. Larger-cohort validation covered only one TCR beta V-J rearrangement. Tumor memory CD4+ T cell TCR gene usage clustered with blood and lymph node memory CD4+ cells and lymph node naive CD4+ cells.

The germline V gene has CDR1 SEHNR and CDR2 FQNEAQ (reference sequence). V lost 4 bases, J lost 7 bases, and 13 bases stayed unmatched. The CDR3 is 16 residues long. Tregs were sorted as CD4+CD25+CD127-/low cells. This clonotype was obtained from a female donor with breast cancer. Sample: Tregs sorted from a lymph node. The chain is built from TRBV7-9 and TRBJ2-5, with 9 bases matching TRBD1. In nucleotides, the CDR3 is TGTGCCAGCAGCTCGGCCTACCGGGACAGGGAGGGGACCCAGTACTTC. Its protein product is CASSSAYRDREGTQYF.